The clone carrying this T cell receptor (beta chain) has just a few counts. Its specificity is not known. The sample is drawn from a study of CD8+ T cells in alopecia areata. Regarding treatment: oral pan-JAK inhibitor, 5-10 mg twice daily. Findings and caveats of the study: Scalp sequencing captures resident alphabeta T cells of normal skin too.

Looked up from germline, CDR1 is SQVTM and CDR2 is ANQGSEA. The CDR3 covers 13 residues. V lost 8 bases, J lost 0 bases, and 6 bases stayed unmatched. It was cDNA, reverse transcribed from extracted RNA, that served as the sequencing template. The table came from immunoSEQ multiplex PCR; TCRdb's copy has only in-frame clones and leaves some out. The sample includes a few hundred thousand clones, roughly 60% seen only once; the top ten take around 0.92%. This specimen consisted of CD4+ T cells sorted from blood, obtained around week 53, from a patient treated with tofacitinib. The source of this sequence is a human donor with alopecia areata. This chain connects TRBV29-1 to TRBJ1-1; 7 bases are shared with TRBD1. CDR3 bases: TGCAGCCTAAGACAGGGAATGAACACTGAAGCTTTCTTT. Its protein product is CSLRQGMNTEAFF.